This passage covers 18 T cell receptor beta chains from one sample sequenced in a study of blood T cells in healthy people across ages. Primed by a sample-barcoded 5' primer and a J-beta primer mix, a second PCR proceeded for about 6 to 11 cycles. TCRdb analysed the 5' RACE reads with MiXCR anew, one entry per CDR3 protein. The sample has 650,000 to 1,000,000 distinct CDR3 sequences, under 40% seen once. Sequences were obtained from blood. The receptor source for this set is a man between 18 and 35 years old in good health.

The V call is TRBV6-5, the J call TRBJ2-4; tentative D call: TRBD1 (5 bases). The germline V gene encodes CDR1 MNHEY and CDR2 SVGAGI. V gave up 5 bases and J gave up 3 bases, with 14 bases separating them. The CDR3 sequence is 15 residues long. Here the CDR3 reads CASSHPQGDKNIQYF. In DNA form, the CDR3 reads TGTGCCAGCAGTCACCCCCAGGGCGACAAAAACATTCAGTACTTC.

The chain joins TRBV25-1 to TRBJ2-1; 9 nucleotides line up with TRBD1. In germline, CDR1 is MGHDK, CDR2 SYGVNS. CDR3 length: 16 amino acids. Losses at the gene ends were 3 bases for V and 6 bases for J; bases not matched to a gene: 9. CDR3 residues: CASSDGRDRVSNEQFF. In nucleotides, the CDR3 is TGTGCCAGCAGTGATGGTCGGGACAGGGTTTCCAATGAGCAGTTCTTC.

The DNA for the CDR3 is TGTGCCACGATGGAAGAGACCCAGTACTTC. The encoded protein is CATMEETQYF. V is TRBV28 and J is TRBJ2-5; D gene uncertain. This CDR3 has 10 residues. V gave up 10 bases and J gave up 3 bases, with 6 bases separating them. Germline CDR1 is MDHEN and CDR2 is SYDVKM. Supplemented by reference TRBV28 and TRBJ2-5, the full variable domain reads DVKVTQSSRYLVKRTGEKVFLECVQDMDHENMFWYRQDPGLGLRLIYFSYDVKMKEKGDIPEGYSVSREKKERFSLILESASTNQTSMYLCATMEETQYFGPGTRLLVL.

Regarding this clonotype: Germline and junction disagree at one end, which may indicate a read error. The chain employs TRBV3-1 and TRBJ2-5, with a weak D call TRBD1 (6 bases). The germline CDR1 and CDR2 sequences are LGHDT and YNNKEL (reference sequence). CDR3 length: 14 residues. CDR3 region: CACSQGQLMETQYF. The CDR3 bases are TGTGCCTGCAGCCAAGGACAGTTAATGGAGACCCAGTACTTC.

The CDR3 protein is CASSLESEQFF. CDR3 nucleotides: TGTGCCAGCAGCTTAGAGTCCGAGCAGTTCTTC. This chain connects TRBV7-2 to TRBJ2-1; no firm D call. V lost 1 base, J lost 10 bases, and 5 bases lay in between. CDR1 and CDR2 (germline): SGHTA, FQGNSA. The CDR3 is 11 residues long.

Ten or more counts support this clonotype. CDR3 sequence: CASSQPENTQYF. CDR3 sequence (DNA): TGTGCCAGCAGCCAACCCGAAAATACGCAGTATTTT. The chain employs TRBV7-2 and TRBJ2-3; D is uncertain. Germline lookup yields CDR1 SGHTA and CDR2 FQGNSA. The V end was cut by 5 bases, the J end by 7 bases, with 10 bases between. The length of the CDR3 is 12 residues.

This chain connects TRBV27 to TRBJ2-7; a possible D gene is TRBD1 (6 bases). The germline V gene encodes CDR1 MNHEY and CDR2 SMNVEV (reference sequence). The ends were cut back, 0 bases at V and 3 bases at J, with 18 bases in the middle. This CDR3 comprises 17 residues. This chain's CDR3 is CASSLSIQGFRNYEQYF. The CDR3 region has the DNA TGTGCCAGCAGTTTATCTATTCAGGGGTTCAGAAACTACGAGCAGTACTTC.

This chain links TRBV2 with TRBJ1-2, with a tentative D call TRBD1 (5 bases). The CDR3 runs 13 residues. V lost 6 bases to trimming and J lost 6 bases, with 14 bases between them. Germline assignment: CDR1 SNHLY and CDR2 FYNNEI. The CDR3 sequence is CASRVGVSDGYTF. In DNA, the CDR3 is TGTGCCAGCAGAGTAGGGGTTTCGGATGGCTACACCTTC.

This chain links TRBV27 with TRBJ2-3; D may correspond to TRBD1 or TRBD2 (6 bases each). The length of the CDR3 is 18 residues. CDR1 is MNHEY and CDR2 is SMNVEV in the germline V gene (reference sequence). V dropped 0 bases and J dropped 8 bases, with 24 bases sitting between them. In DNA form, the CDR3 reads TGTGCCAGCAGTTTATCCCCGCGAGGTAGCGGTGGAGGGGGTACGCAGTATTTT. Translating gives CASSLSPRGSGGGGTQYF.

In regard to this clonotype: This may be a read error, as it is one base from a much larger clone. V is TRBV9 and J is TRBJ2-4; the match to TRBD1 covers 9 bases. With the DNA end fitting TRBJ2-7 better, the J assignment may be wrong. The CDR3 runs 15 residues. The germline V gene has CDR1 SGDLS and CDR2 YYNGEE. CDR3 loop: CASSVTGTGSREQYF. The DNA of the CDR3 is TGTGCCAGCAGCGTAACCGGGACAGGGTCCCGCGAGCAGTACTTC.

The chain couples TRBV6-1 to TRBJ2-3; 7 bases are a match to TRBD1. Germline V lookup: CDR1 MNHNS, CDR2 SASEGT. With 7 bases clipped from V and 1 base from J, the junction kept 2 bases outside the gene matches. The CDR3 is 13 amino acids. CDR3 bases: TGTGCCAGCATGGACAGGCGCACAGATACGCAGTATTTT. It yields the protein CASMDRRTDTQYF.

In its sample, this clonotype was seen many times. This chain uses TRBV24-1 with TRBJ2-3; 10 nucleotides line up with TRBD1. The CDR3 is made up of 16 amino acids. Germline assignment: CDR1 KGHDR and CDR2 SFDVKD. V gave up 5 bases and J gave up 0 bases; unmatched junction bases: 4. The CDR3 loop reads CATSAGQGVSTDTQYF. The CDR3, as DNA: TGTGCCACCAGTGCTGGACAGGGGGTGAGCACAGATACGCAGTATTTT.

Worth noting for this clonotype: No conserved phenylalanine or tryptophan is present at the end of the CDR3, so a read error is the likely explanation. This chain connects TRBV12-3 or TRBV12-4 to TRBJ2-2, with TRBD1 identical over 7 bases. The ends lost 7 bases at V and 5 bases at J; junction bases unmatched: 4. This CDR3 contains 13 residues. Written as DNA, the CDR3 is TGTGCCAGCAAACCACAGGGGACCGGGGAGCTGTTTTAT. Its translation is CASKPQGTGELFY.

In this sample, this clonotype turned up a few times. V usage is TRBV10-3 and J usage is TRBJ1-4; no reliable D call. Germline V gives CDR1 ENHRY, CDR2 SYGVKD. Deletions cut 6 bases from V and 5 bases from J, with 16 bases between. The CDR3 loop spans 15 amino acids. The chain's CDR3 is CAIRGGEGNNEKLFF. In nucleotides, the CDR3 is TGTGCCATCAGGGGAGGCGAGGGAAACAATGAAAAACTGTTTTTT.

This chain uses TRBV7-9 with TRBJ2-1; D not certain. Matching the DNA end better, TRBJ2-7 makes the J call doubtful. From germline, CDR1 is SEHNR and CDR2 FQNEAQ (reference sequence). There are 11 residues in the CDR3. CDR3 amino acids: CASSARNEQYF. For the CDR3, the DNA is TGTGCCAGCAGCGCCCGTAATGAGCAGTACTTC.

The chain couples TRBV27 to TRBJ1-5; the D gene is possibly TRBD1 (5 bases). The V gene lost 3 bases and the J gene lost 5 bases, with 11 bases spanning the gap. There are 14 residues in the CDR3. Germline V lookup: CDR1 MNHEY, CDR2 SMNVEV (reference sequence). The CDR3 spells CASSFSRDDQPQHF. CDR3 coding DNA: TGTGCCAGCAGTTTCAGCAGGGACGATCAGCCCCAGCATTTT.

V and J are TRBV20-1 and TRBJ1-1, with 7 bases aligning to TRBD1. V lost 5 bases, J lost 7 bases, and 4 bases stayed unmatched. This CDR3 is built from 11 residues. Germline V gene sequence: CDR1 DFQATT, CDR2 SNEGSKA (reference sequence). CDR3 in DNA: TGCAGTGCTTCACAGGGGAGTGAAGCTTTCTTT. This encodes CSASQGSEAFF.

The chain carries TRBV29-1 and TRBJ2-2; D is unclear. The germline CDR1 and CDR2 sequences are SQVTM and ANQGSEA. V lost 7 bases, J lost 1 base, and 7 bases lay in between. The CDR3 spans 12 residues. The CDR3 region is CSAAQNTGELFF. The CDR3 region has the DNA TGCAGCGCCGCTCAGAACACCGGGGAGCTGTTTTTT.